Following are 14 T cell receptor beta chains from one sample sequenced in a study of beta chain features in type 1 diabetes. Findings and limits, study-wide: TCRB CDR3s were moderately but significantly shorter in Type 1 diabetes patients in all four CD4+ subsets.

Sequenced material consisted of expressed TCRB transcripts (all of the isolated RNA was reverse transcribed). Here immunoSEQ multiplex PCR was the method, and the copy in TCRdb shows in-frame clones only, minus some. This sample yields hundreds of thousands of clones, of which 11% are seen a single time; around 0.017% belongs to the top ten. Their cognate antigens are unknown. The sample consisted of naive CD4+ T cells from blood. These receptors came from a man aged 25-40 years with type 1 diabetes.

This clone was counted between two and nine times. The chain has TRBV6-5 and TRBJ1-6; no definite D call. Per the germline V gene, CDR1 is MNHEY and CDR2 is SVGAGI. The CDR3 is made up of 16 amino acids. The V end was cut by 2 bases, the J end by 0 bases, with 8 bases between. The CDR3 spells CASSYEWSSYNSPLHF. The CDR3 nucleotides read TGTGCCAGCAGTTACGAATGGAGCTCCTATAATTCACCCCTCCACTTT.

The chain recombines TRBV6-4 with TRBJ2-3; 12 positions agree with TRBD2. Germline CDR1 and CDR2: MRHNA and SNTAGT. V was pared by 5 bases and J by 6 bases, with 6 bases of the junction left unmatched. The CDR3 contains 15 residues. The CDR3 sequence: CASSRLAGEFDTQYF. The CDR3 DNA reads TGTGCCAGCAGTAGACTAGCGGGGGAGTTTGATACGCAGTATTTT.

In this sample, this clone turned up a few times. The V and J genes are TRBV30 and TRBJ2-1, with D unresolved. In germline, CDR1 is GTSNPN, CDR2 SVGIG (reference sequence). The CDR3 length is 12 residues. The ends were cut back, 0 bases at V and 6 bases at J, with 6 bases in the middle. The CDR3 DNA is TGTGCCTGGAGTGTACGGAGCAATGAGCAGTTCTTC. Translation: CAWSVRSNEQFF.

This clone was observed a handful of times. The J gene is TRBJ2-3, the V gene TRBV2; 11 bases map to TRBD2. The CDR3 is 16 amino acids. Looked up from germline, CDR1 is SNHLY and CDR2 is FYNNEI. The V gene end was trimmed by 4 bases and the J gene end by 8 bases; junction bases not matched to a gene: 11. Here the CDR3 DNA reads TGTGCCAGCAGTGTCACCCCCGGGACTAGCGGAGCTACGCAGTATTTT. This encodes CASSVTPGTSGATQYF.

The V call is TRBV6-1, the J call TRBJ1-5, with 8 bases that match TRBD1. The V gene's germline CDR1 is MNHNS and CDR2 SASEGT. The CDR3 is made up of 16 amino acids. V shed 2 bases and J 5 bases; nucleotides not matched to a gene: 8. CDR3 loop: CASSERWDRSDQPQHF. DNA for the CDR3: TGTGCCAGCAGTGAAAGATGGGACAGGAGCGATCAGCCCCAGCATTTT.

V usage is TRBV14 and J usage is TRBJ2-1; no firm D call. CDR3 length: 15 residues. V was cut by 3 bases and J by 5 bases, with 14 bases left in between. CDR1 SGHDN and CDR2 FVKESK come from the germline V gene. DNA for the CDR3: TGTGCCAGCAGCCAGTTCGCCGCGCGGAACAATGAGCAGTTCTTC. Residues: CASSQFAARNNEQFF.

The V gene is TRBV4-1, the J gene TRBJ2-2, with TRBD1 identical over 8 bases. V gave up 3 bases and J gave up 1 base; unmatched junction bases: 4. This CDR3 contains 16 residues. The germline V gene encodes CDR1 MGHRA and CDR2 YSYEKL. CDR3 loop: CASSQVRGLNTGELFF. In DNA, the CDR3 is TGCGCCAGCAGCCAGGTCAGGGGGCTGAACACCGGGGAGCTGTTTTTT.

This clone was picked up a small number of times. This sequence joins TRBV19 and TRBJ2-1; tentatively, D is TRBD1 (6 bases). V was shortened by 3 bases and J by 0 bases, with 9 bases between the two germline ends. Germline CDR1 is LNHDA and CDR2 is SQIVND (reference sequence). This CDR3 has 15 residues. The CDR3 DNA reads as TGTGCCAGTAGTATCCAGGACAGCTCCTACAATGAGCAGTTCTTC. It specifies CASSIQDSSYNEQFF. The full variable domain, rest sourced from reference TRBV19 and TRBJ2-1, is DGGITQSPKYLFRKEGQNVTLSCEQNLNHDAMYWYRQDPGQGLRLIYYSQIVNDFQKGDIAEGYSVSREKKESFPLTVTSAQKNPTAFYLCASSIQDSSYNEQFFGPGTRLTVL.

This clone was observed a few times. V and J are TRBV11-2 and TRBJ2-7, with 8 nucleotides matching TRBD1. The germline CDR1 and CDR2 sequences are SGHAT and FQNNGV. The junction had 2 bases not matched to a gene; V was cut back by 3 bases and J by 1 base. The CDR3 has 14 residues. The CDR3 loop reads CASSFGQGSYEQYF. The CDR3 DNA is TGTGCCAGCAGCTTCGGACAGGGTTCCTACGAGCAGTACTTC.

This clone turned up a few times. This chain uses TRBV5-4 with TRBJ2-3; D not resolved. CDR1 is SGHNT, CDR2 YYREEE, per germline (reference sequence). Deletions cut 2 bases from V and 3 bases from J, with 7 bases between. The CDR3 runs 13 residues. This CDR3 is CASSLPRTDTQYF. CDR3 nucleotide sequence: TGTGCCAGCAGCTTACCCAGGACAGATACGCAGTATTTT.

The chain's CDR3 is CASSFPQGDGYTF. DNA for the CDR3: TGTGCCAGCAGTTTTCCCCAGGGTGACGGCTACACCTTC. The chain combines TRBV6-5 with TRBJ1-2; TRBD1 is a possible D gene (5 bases). Trimming shortened V by 4 bases and J by 8 bases, and 14 bases separated the two germline ends. The CDR3 is 13 amino acids. Per the germline V gene, CDR1 is MNHEY and CDR2 is SVGAGI.

This clone was observed a few times. The chain couples TRBV5-5 to TRBJ2-3; possible D gene TRBD1, 6 bases. Germline V gives CDR1 SGHKS, CDR2 YYEKEE (reference sequence). The CDR3 extends over 12 amino acids. Deletions cut 3 bases from V and 6 bases from J, with 8 bases between. CDR3: CASSSRGDTQYF. The DNA for the CDR3 is TGTGCCAGCAGCTCTAGGGGGGATACGCAGTATTTT.

This clone was observed a few times. CDR3 residues: CASRGNSGAWENEQFF. CDR3 bases: TGTGCCAGCAGGGGGAATAGCGGGGCTTGGGAGAATGAGCAGTTCTTC. The chain is built from TRBV27 and TRBJ2-1; 8 positions agree with TRBD2. Germline loops: CDR1 MNHEY, CDR2 SMNVEV (reference sequence). With 6 bases clipped from V and 7 bases from J, the junction kept 14 bases outside the gene matches. The CDR3 consists of 16 residues.

The rearrangement joins TRBV11-2 to TRBJ2-7; 9 positions match TRBD2. The length of the CDR3 is 13 residues. With V trimmed by 3 bases and J by 7 bases, 4 bases remained unmatched. In germline, CDR1 is SGHAT, CDR2 FQNNGV. CDR3 sequence: CASSFTAGGEQYF. CDR3 bases: TGTGCCAGCAGCTTTACCGCGGGGGGGGAGCAGTACTTC.